This passage covers 12 T cell receptor beta chains from one sample sequenced in a study of T cell responses to AZD1222 COVID-19 vaccine. Generated by immunoSEQ multiplex PCR, the TCRdb table keeps only in-frame clones and is missing some. The repertoire has some 150,000 clones, 85% to 95% of them found once; the top ten carry around 1.3%. This sample comprised peripheral blood, obtained on day 0 of AZD1222 vaccination. The origin of the receptors is an adult in good health.

The CDR3 DNA sequence: TGTGCCAGCAGCAAGACTAGCACAGATACGCAGTATTTT. Its translation: CASSKTSTDTQYF. The chain is built from TRBV7-3 and TRBJ2-3; no clear D. The CDR3 contains 13 residues. V lost 5 bases and J lost 0, with 6 bases in between. The germline gives CDR1 SGHTA, CDR2 FQGTGA.

The chain links TRBV5-8 to TRBJ1-5, with a possible D match to TRBD1 (5 bases). Germline CDR1 reads SGHTS; CDR2 reads YDEGEE. Deletions cut 6 bases from V and 9 bases from J, with 16 bases between. The CDR3 extends over 13 amino acids. The CDR3 here is CASNPEGVRPQHF. The CDR3, as DNA: TGTGCCAGCAACCCCGAAGGGGTGCGGCCCCAGCATTTT. The complete variable domain, with remaining parts taken from reference TRBV5-8 and TRBJ1-5, reads EAGVTQSPTHLIKTRGQQATLRCSPISGHTSVYWYQQALGLGLQFLLWYDEGEERNRGNFPPRFSGRQFPNYSSELNVNALELEDSALYLCASNPEGVRPQHFGDGTRLSIL.

The chain couples TRBV4-1 to TRBJ2-1; 8 nucleotides align to TRBD2. This CDR3 is built from 16 residues. CDR1 and CDR2 (germline): MGHRA, YSYEKL. V lost 1 base and J lost 7; bases outside the gene matches: 9. This CDR3 is CASSQGSAGDGNEQFF. The CDR3 DNA follows: TGCGCCAGCAGCCAAGGTTCAGCGGGAGACGGGAATGAGCAGTTCTTC.

V and J are TRBV28 and TRBJ2-7; TRBD1 matches 7 bases. Germline loops: CDR1 MDHEN, CDR2 SYDVKM. J lost 2 bases, V lost 5 bases, and 6 bases had no gene match. The CDR3 length is 14 residues. The DNA of the CDR3 is TGTGCCAGCAGTGGCTCGGGACAGACCTACGAGCAGTACGTC. It yields the protein CASSGSGQTYEQYV.

The chain couples TRBV4-3 to TRBJ2-2, with 7 bases that match TRBD2. The CDR3 spans 17 residues. V trimming: 3 bases; J trimming: 3 bases; junction bases outside the gene matches: 10. CDR1 and CDR2 from the germline V gene are LGHNA and YSLEER. DNA of the CDR3: TGCGCCAGCAGCCACCTGGGGGAGGGAGGATACACCGGGGAGCTGTTTTTT. As protein: CASSHLGEGGYTGELFF.

The rearrangement joins TRBV7-2 to TRBJ1-5; the D gene is possibly TRBD1 (5 bases). The CDR3 consists of 16 residues. Germline CDR1 and CDR2: SGHTA and FQGNSA. V was clipped by 1 base and J by 2 bases, with 12 bases between them. This CDR3 reads CASSLVSTAGNQPQHF. The DNA of the CDR3 is TGTGCCAGCAGCTTAGTTTCGACAGCAGGCAATCAGCCCCAGCATTTT.

The genes are TRBV6-2 or TRBV6-3 and TRBJ2-7, with 8 nucleotides matching TRBD1. V shed 6 bases and J 2 bases; nucleotides not matched to a gene: 9. This CDR3 comprises 15 residues. CDR1 is MNHEY and CDR2 is SVGEGT in the germline V gene. Written as DNA, the CDR3 is TGTGCCAGCAGCAGGGACAGGCGGTCCCCCTACGAGCAGTACGTC. Amino acids: CASSRDRRSPYEQYV.

The rearrangement links TRBV28 to TRBJ1-2; 12 nucleotides line up with TRBD1. The CDR3 consists of 17 residues. Germline V gene lookup returns CDR1 MDHEN and CDR2 SYDVKM. V was clipped by 5 bases and J by 2 bases; unmatched bases: 9. CDR3 amino acids: CASSGPGTGGANYGYTF. CDR3 nucleotides: TGTGCCAGCAGTGGACCCGGGACAGGGGGCGCCAACTATGGCTACACCTTC.

V and J are TRBV11-2 and TRBJ1-5; TRBD1 matches 8 bases. CDR1 and CDR2 (germline): SGHAT, FQNNGV. Germline trimming cut 5 bases from V and 3 bases from J; bases unmatched to any gene: 6. The CDR3 totals 15 residues. This CDR3 reads CASSATGGSNQPQHF. The CDR3 region has the DNA TGTGCCAGCAGCGCTACAGGGGGTTCCAATCAGCCCCAGCATTTT.

CDR3: CASSPAGGRDNQPQHF. The CDR3, as DNA: TGTGCCAGCAGCCCCGCCGGGGGACGAGACAATCAGCCCCAGCATTTT. This rearrangement joins TRBV7-9 to TRBJ1-5; D possibly corresponds to TRBD1 (5 bases). Trimming took off 5 bases at V and 3 bases at J, with 17 bases between the two ends. The germline V gene has CDR1 SEHNR and CDR2 FQNEAQ (reference sequence). CDR3 length equals 16 residues.

The chain couples TRBV28 to TRBJ2-7, with 8 bases matching TRBD2. The V segment lost 5 bases and the J segment 3 bases; nucleotides outside the gene matches: 12. Germline CDR1 is MDHEN and CDR2 is SYDVKM. This CDR3 is 16 amino acids long. The chain's CDR3 is CASSPPGAGGFYEQYV. The CDR3, as DNA: TGTGCCAGCAGTCCACCCGGGGCGGGGGGATTCTACGAGCAGTACGTC.

This chain connects TRBV9 to TRBJ1-2; unclear D gene. The V gene's germline CDR1 is SGDLS and CDR2 YYNGEE. This CDR3 has 13 residues. The ends were cut back, 3 bases at V and 4 bases at J, with 10 bases in the middle. This CDR3 reads CASSARLTYGYTF. CDR3 nucleotide sequence: TGTGCCAGCAGCGCGAGATTAACCTATGGCTACACCTTC.